This T cell receptor beta chain was captured by sequencing in a study of blood T cell repertoires in COVID-19. Study processing details: Reference gene primer amplification yielded estimated nucleated cell counts. Libraries were prepared by immunoSEQ multiplex PCR; TCRdb keeps only in-frame clonotypes and omits some of them. V and J calls and clone size are given by that table; D and trimming were obtained from the DNA. The repertoire consists of some 450,000 clones, with 88% occurring once and the leading ten covering roughly an eighth. CDR3 length: 15 residues. V gave up 0 bases and J gave up 2 bases, with 11 bases separating them. Looked up from germline, CDR1 is SGHRS and CDR2 is YFSETQ.

This TCR was recovered from a woman aged 50 to 60 with COVID-19, enrolled during active disease. Sequenced input: peripheral blood. The chain combines TRBV5-1 with TRBJ1-1; tentative D call: TRBD1 (5 bases). CDR3 sequence: CASSLEQGTNTEAFF. The CDR3 DNA reads TGCGCCAGCAGCTTGGAGCAGGGAACAAACACTGAAGCTTTCTTT.